This T cell receptor beta chain was documented in a study of breast tumors, draining lymph nodes, adjacent tissues. This clonotype was detected ten times or more. Possible read error: a much larger clone is one base away. TCRdb processed the multiplex PCR reads anew with MiXCR; each CDR3 protein has one entry. The sample shows about 13,000 distinct CDR3 sequences, roughly 53% of them seen only once. The CDR3 length is 11 residues. The ends were cut back, 6 bases at V and 13 bases at J, with 15 bases in the middle. CDR1 and CDR2 from the germline V gene are MNHNS and SASEGT. The genes are TRBV6-1 and TRBJ1-2, with D unclear. The receptor was isolated from a female donor with breast cancer. Some clones in this sample may be carry-over from other donors' samples. The sample was tumor-adjacent breast tissue. The DNA of the CDR3 is TGTGCCAGCAGCCTCAGTCAGGTCTCCACCTTC. Its translation: CASSLSQVSTF.